This TCR beta chain derives from a study of T cell responses to AZD1222 COVID-19 vaccine. This clone has more than one count but fewer than ten. The data were produced by immunoSEQ multiplex PCR, yet TCRdb's version contains in-frame clones alone and is incomplete. The table records tens of thousands of clones, under 95% of them present only once. Whether given at about 4 or about 12 weeks, second doses were pooled. Looked up from germline, CDR1 is SEHNR and CDR2 is FQNEAQ (reference sequence). The CDR3 is made up of 14 amino acids. Between the trimmed V and J ends, which lost 1 base and 3 bases, there was a span of 9 bases.

Here the sequenced sample was peripheral blood, taken 28 days after the second AZD1222 dose. The receptor was isolated from an adult who received the AZD1222 COVID-19 vaccine. This chain connects TRBV7-9 to TRBJ1-2; D gene unclear. The CDR3 sequence is CASSLERWDYGYTF. CDR3 nucleotide sequence: TGTGCCAGCAGCTTAGAGAGGTGGGACTATGGCTACACCTTC.